The 11 T cell receptor beta chains in this list originate from one sample, sequenced in a study of identical twins. MiXCR, run by TCRdb on the 5' RACE reads, gives a single entry per CDR3 protein. Among about 550,000 distinct CDR3 sequences listed, 20% to 25% were seen once. These data also formed part of another study, on yellow fever vaccine responses in identical twins.

Sequencing was done on a sample of CD4+ T cells sorted from blood. The receptors shown here come from a woman aged 18-29 years in good health.

At least ten counts were recorded for this clonotype. This chain uses TRBV12-3 or TRBV12-4 with TRBJ1-6, with a weak D call TRBD1 (5 bases). Trimming cost V 5 bases and J 7 bases, with 18 bases left between them. The CDR3 extends over 16 amino acids. The CDR3 DNA follows: TGTGCCAGCAGTCCGTCATGGGGGGGGAGGAATTCACCCCTCCACTTT. Its protein product is CASSPSWGGRNSPLHF.

V is TRBV12-3 or TRBV12-4 and J is TRBJ1-1; D is perhaps TRBD1 (6 bases). Trimming removed 6 bases from V and 1 base from J, with 15 bases in between. This CDR3 is 15 amino acids long. CDR3 protein: CASSRPNRENTEAFF. The CDR3 DNA follows: TGTGCCAGCAGCCGCCCAAACAGGGAGAACACTGAAGCTTTCTTT.

The chain recombines TRBV12-3 or TRBV12-4 with TRBJ2-1, with a tentative D call TRBD2 (5 bases). The CDR3 is 12 residues long. The germline V and J ends were trimmed by 6 bases and 8 bases, with 11 bases remaining between them. CDR3 protein: CASSPTKHEQFF. The DNA for the CDR3 is TGTGCCAGCAGCCCGACTAAGCATGAGCAGTTCTTC.

This clonotype was seen only once. The chain recombines TRBV7-2 with TRBJ2-7; 7 positions agree with TRBD2. V trimming: 5 bases; J trimming: 2 bases; junction bases outside the gene matches: 6. The germline V gene has CDR1 SGHTA and CDR2 FQGNSA. CDR3 length: 14 amino acids. This CDR3 reads CASSPGRGTYEQYF. The CDR3 bases are TGTGCCAGCAGCCCAGGGCGGGGGACCTACGAGCAGTACTTC.

This chain uses TRBV2 with TRBJ1-5; 7 bases map to TRBD1. Germline V gene data show CDR1 as SNHLY and CDR2 as FYNNEI. CDR3 length equals 15 residues. The J segment lost 2 bases and the V segment lost 8 bases, leaving 9 bases of the junction unmatched. The CDR3: CASSLEGAGNQPQHF. The CDR3 nucleotides read TGTGCCAGCTCATTGGAGGGGGCGGGCAATCAGCCCCAGCATTTT.

This clonotype was seen only a few times. J is TRBJ2-5 and V is TRBV25-1, with a tentative D call TRBD1 (5 bases). Trimming left V 1 base short and J 6 bases short, with 12 bases between. CDR1 and CDR2 from the germline V gene are MGHDK and SYGVNS. This CDR3 has 14 residues. The CDR3 DNA is TGTGCCAGCAGTGAATCGGCAGGGCGTCAGACCCAGTACTTC. Translated: CASSESAGRQTQYF.

This clonotype has a handful of counts. The gene calls are TRBV5-6 and TRBJ2-6; D gene uncertain. Between the trimmed V and J ends, which lost 3 bases and 3 bases, there was a span of 7 bases. The germline gives CDR1 SGHDT, CDR2 YYEEEE. This CDR3 is 14 amino acids long. CDR3 region: CASSSGFGANVLTF. CDR3 bases: TGTGCCAGCAGCTCTGGTTTTGGGGCCAACGTCCTGACTTTC.

The chain is built from TRBV5-1 and TRBJ2-1, with D uncertain. The CDR3 runs to 12 residues. Trimming left V 4 bases short and J 8 bases short, with 10 bases between. Germline V lookup: CDR1 SGHRS, CDR2 YFSETQ. CDR3 in amino acids: CASSRSRYEQFF. In nucleotides, the CDR3 is TGCGCCAGCAGCAGAAGTCGGTATGAGCAGTTCTTC.

This clonotype came up a few times. The V gene is TRBV29-1, the J gene TRBJ2-5, with 7 bases lining up with TRBD1. V gave up 6 bases and J gave up 5 bases; unmatched junction bases: 12. Germline loops: CDR1 SQVTM, CDR2 ANQGSEA. The CDR3 totals 14 residues. In DNA form, the CDR3 reads TGCAGCGTAGAAAGACAGGGCTTGATGGAGACCCAGTACTTC. Protein: CSVERQGLMETQYF.

The chain joins TRBV20-1 to TRBJ1-2; no firm D call. The length of the CDR3 is 12 residues. Germline V gene sequence: CDR1 DFQATT, CDR2 SNEGSKA (reference sequence). Trimming removed 0 bases from V and 5 bases from J, with 7 bases in between. The CDR3 DNA follows: TGCAGTGCTAGAGACAGGCCATATGGCTACACCTTC. This gives the protein CSARDRPYGYTF.

The rearrangement uses TRBV20-1 and TRBJ2-7; 7 bases match TRBD1. Unmatched junction bases numbered 12, after V lost 4 bases and J lost 3 bases. From germline, CDR1 is DFQATT and CDR2 SNEGSKA (reference sequence). CDR3 length: 15 residues. The CDR3 DNA reads TGCAGTGCTACCCCACAAAGGGGACAGATCTACGAGCAGTACGTC. This sequence encodes CSATPQRGQIYEQYV.